This passage covers 32 T cell receptor beta chains from one sample sequenced in a study of shared clonotypes between healthy human individuals. This table comes from immunoSEQ multiplex PCR, and its TCRdb copy is limited to in-frame clones, with some not included. The sample includes roughly 2,500,000 clones, 80% to 95% of them seen just once. Sequencing was performed on naive CD4+ T cells from PBMCs. Subset in this sample: CD45RA+ positively selected. Receptors were obtained from a man younger than 35 in good health. Some clones in this sample may be carry-over from other donors' samples.

This clone occurred once. The chain recombines TRBV29-1 with TRBJ1-4; D is unresolved. The V gene's germline CDR1 is SQVTM and CDR2 ANQGSEA. The V end was cut by 6 bases, the J end by 0 bases, with 11 bases between. The CDR3 is 14 residues long. DNA of the CDR3: TGCAGCGTGACCACACCGGCAACTAATGAAAAACTGTTTTTT. Translation gives CSVTTPATNEKLFF.

The chain joins TRBV5-1 to TRBJ1-2, with 10 bases identical to TRBD1. This CDR3 has 14 residues. V lost 7 bases to trimming and J lost 7 bases; unmatched junction nucleotides: 10. CDR1 and CDR2 (germline): SGHRS, YFSETQ. CDR3 in DNA: TGCGCCAGCGGGGCCGGGACAGGGGCTTTTGGCTACACCTTC. Protein: CASGAGTGAFGYTF.

The J gene is TRBJ2-6, the V gene TRBV6-1; 7 bases are shared with TRBD1. The V gene's germline CDR1 is MNHNS and CDR2 SASEGT. CDR3 length: 18 amino acids. V shed 4 bases and J 0 bases; nucleotides not matched to a gene: 9. The CDR3 sequence: CASSGADRSSSGANVLTF. The DNA of the CDR3 is TGTGCCAGCAGTGGGGCGGACAGGTCTAGCTCTGGGGCCAACGTCCTGACTTTC.

The chain has TRBV29-1 and TRBJ2-7; a weak D match, TRBD2 (6 bases). Germline V CDR1 and CDR2: SQVTM, ANQGSEA. Trimming removed 6 bases from V and 0 bases from J, with 12 bases in between. The CDR3 totals 13 residues. The CDR3 DNA reads as TGCAGCGTGGGCGGGACGGACTCCTACGAGCAGTACTTC. It specifies CSVGGTDSYEQYF.

This clone was observed a single time. J is TRBJ2-5 and V is TRBV28; 8 nucleotides match TRBD2. This CDR3 has 14 amino acids. Trimming removed 6 bases from V and 3 bases from J; junction bases left unmatched: 6. CDR1 is MDHEN and CDR2 is SYDVKM in the germline V gene. Written as DNA, the CDR3 is TGTGCCAGCAGCTGGGACGGGGGGGAAGAGACCCAGTACTTC. The encoded protein is CASSWDGGEETQYF.

The gene calls are TRBV6-6 and TRBJ2-1, with TRBD1 matching over 10 bases. With V trimmed by 6 bases and J by 7 bases, 9 bases remained unmatched. Germline V gene data show CDR1 as MNHNY and CDR2 as SVGAGI (reference sequence). The CDR3 is 15 residues long. The CDR3: CASSPGGQGGNEQFF. The CDR3 DNA reads as TGTGCCAGCAGCCCCGGCGGACAGGGGGGGAATGAGCAGTTCTTC.

The genes are TRBV10-3 and TRBJ2-3; D tentatively fits TRBD1 or TRBD2 (7 bases each). This CDR3 comprises 16 residues. Germline values: CDR1 ENHRY, CDR2 SYGVKD. V lost 8 bases, J lost 2 bases, and 20 bases lay in between. Here the CDR3 reads CAIQGGGRPHTDTQYF. The CDR3 DNA is TGTGCCATCCAGGGGGGCGGGAGACCACACACAGATACGCAGTATTTT.

This clone is a singleton in its sample. The rearrangement links TRBV18 to TRBJ2-7, with D possibly matching TRBD1 (5 bases). Trimming took off 6 bases at V and 3 bases at J, with 18 bases between the two ends. Germline-derived CDR1 and CDR2 are KGHSH and LQKENI. There are 15 residues in the CDR3. CDR3 in amino acids: CASSRVNLGDYEQYF. The CDR3 DNA reads as TGTGCCAGCTCCCGGGTCAACCTAGGGGACTACGAGCAGTACTTC.

The genes are TRBV9 and TRBJ2-1, with D maybe TRBD1 (6 bases). Between the trimmed V and J ends, which lost 1 base and 2 bases, there was a span of 10 bases. The CDR3 spans 15 residues. The germline gives CDR1 SGDLS, CDR2 YYNGEE. CDR3 coding DNA: TGTGCCAGCAGCGTAAGGGGGAGTCCCTACAATGAGCAGTTCTTC. It codes for CASSVRGSPYNEQFF.

The chain has TRBV7-8 and TRBJ2-2; 7 nucleotides align to TRBD2. Germline V gene data show CDR1 as SGHVS and CDR2 as FQNEAQ. CDR3 length equals 13 residues. The trim removed 9 bases at V and 4 bases at J, leaving 5 bases unmatched. DNA for the CDR3: TGTGCCAGTCCGGGACTATCCACCGGGGAGCTGTTTTTT. Its protein is CASPGLSTGELFF.

The V and J genes are TRBV5-4 and TRBJ2-3; TRBD2 agrees at 7 bases. This CDR3 spans 15 amino acids. Germline V lookup: CDR1 SGHNT, CDR2 YYREEE (reference sequence). The junction had 5 bases not matched to a gene; V was cut back by 2 bases and J by 2 bases. The CDR3 DNA sequence: TGTGCCAGCAGCTTCGGGGGAGGGCACACAGATACGCAGTATTTT. This codes for CASSFGGGHTDTQYF.

The CDR3 loop is CASSLSEGLTNEQFF. The DNA of the CDR3 is TGCGCCAGCAGCTTATCCGAGGGACTAACTAATGAGCAGTTCTTC. The chain joins TRBV5-1 to TRBJ2-1; 7 bases match TRBD2. The CDR3 is 15 amino acids. Germline V gene lookup returns CDR1 SGHRS and CDR2 YFSETQ. With V trimmed by 2 bases and J by 7 bases, 9 bases remained unmatched.

This CDR3 reads CASSPTTGFRQPQHF. The CDR3 region has the DNA TGTGCCAGCTCACCAACGACAGGGTTCAGGCAGCCCCAGCATTTT. The J gene is TRBJ1-5, the V gene TRBV18; 7 nucleotides match TRBD1. V lost 2 bases to trimming and J lost 7 bases; unmatched junction nucleotides: 8. CDR3 length equals 15 residues. The germline V gene encodes CDR1 KGHSH and CDR2 LQKENI.

DNA of the CDR3: TGTGCCAGCAGCTCCACTCAGGTAGCGGGTCCGGGTAATGAGCAGTTCTTC. Translation gives CASSSTQVAGPGNEQFF. The rearrangement joins TRBV7-9 to TRBJ2-1, with 7 bases aligning to TRBD2. V was clipped by 4 bases and J by 7 bases; unmatched bases: 16. Germline loops: CDR1 SEHNR, CDR2 FQNEAQ (reference sequence). CDR3 length: 17 residues. The variable domain in full, completed from reference TRBV7-9 and TRBJ2-1, reads DTGVSQNPRHKITKRGQNVTFRCDPISEHNRLYWYRQTLGQGPEFLTYFQNEAQLEKSRLLSDRFSAERPKGSFSTLEIQRTEQGDSAMYLCASSSTQVAGPGNEQFFGPGTRLTVL.

This chain connects TRBV30 to TRBJ2-1; D assignment may be TRBD1 or TRBD2 (5 bases each). The germline V and J ends were trimmed by 8 bases and 3 bases, with 14 bases remaining between them. The germline gives CDR1 GTSNPN, CDR2 SVGIG (reference sequence). The CDR3 covers 13 residues. CDR3 sequence reads: CAGRLGGYNEQFF. The DNA of the CDR3 is TGTGCCGGTCGACTTGGGGGCTACAATGAGCAGTTCTTC.

The CDR3 sequence is CASSAPAGEQYF. The CDR3 DNA is TGTGCCAGCAGTGCCCCCGCCGGCGAGCAGTACTTC. The chain couples TRBV6-5 to TRBJ2-7; D is unresolved. CDR3 size: 12 residues. V was pared by 5 bases and J by 6 bases, with 11 bases between. Germline CDR1 reads MNHEY; CDR2 reads SVGAGI.

The chain carries TRBV6-4 and TRBJ2-2; D ambiguous. CDR3 length: 13 amino acids. The germline gives CDR1 MRHNA, CDR2 SNTAGT. With 4 bases removed from V and 7 bases from J, the gap between germline ends came to 10 bases. The CDR3, as DNA: TGTGCCAGCAGTGTACAGCCAGGCGGGGAGCTGTTTTTT. Residues: CASSVQPGGELFF.

This clone was detected once. The genes are TRBV29-1 and TRBJ2-7, with 7 bases fitting TRBD2. The CDR3 contains 13 residues. The trim removed 1 base at V and 4 bases at J, leaving 4 bases unmatched. Germline CDR1 SQVTM, CDR2 ANQGSEA. DNA for the CDR3: TGCAGCGTTGAAGTCGACGGGAGGTACGAGCAGTACTTC. Its translation is CSVEVDGRYEQYF.

The chain links TRBV30 to TRBJ1-2; the D is unclear. Trimming removed 0 bases at V and 2 bases at J, with 7 bases between. Germline V gene data show CDR1 as GTSNPN and CDR2 as SVGIG (reference sequence). The CDR3 is 13 amino acids. CDR3 in DNA: TGTGCCTGGAGTGTAATCGGCAACTATGGCTACACCTTC. Encoded protein: CAWSVIGNYGYTF.

This clone was detected once. The chain is built from TRBV10-1 and TRBJ2-7; tentatively, D is TRBD1 or TRBD2 (5 bases each). V was shortened by 6 bases and J by 0 bases, with 9 bases between the two germline ends. The germline CDR1 and CDR2 sequences are WNHNN and SYGVQD (reference sequence). This CDR3 is 13 amino acids long. The CDR3 loop reads CASRGTVSYEQYF. In DNA, the CDR3 is TGCGCCAGCAGAGGGACGGTCTCCTACGAGCAGTACTTC.

This chain joins TRBV5-4 and TRBJ2-7; D not certain. This CDR3 is built from 11 residues. Per the germline V gene, CDR1 is SGHNT and CDR2 is YYREEE (reference sequence). Trimming pared 3 bases from V and 5 bases from J, leaving 6 bases between. CDR3 bases: TGTGCCAGCAGCTCATCGGACGAGCAGTACTTC. It is translated as CASSSSDEQYF.

The chain recombines TRBV28 with TRBJ2-7; 9 positions match TRBD2. V shed 5 bases, J shed 2 bases, and the junction held 10 bases outside the gene matches. This CDR3 contains 16 residues. Germline CDR1 is MDHEN and CDR2 is SYDVKM. CDR3 in DNA: TGTGCCAGCAGTATTCCAGCGGGAGGTCCTACCTACGAGCAGTACTTC. It is translated as CASSIPAGGPTYEQYF.

The CDR3 bases are TGTGCCAGTACCCGACAGGGGCTCAGCAATCAGCCCCAGCATTTT. It codes for CASTRQGLSNQPQHF. J is TRBJ1-5 and V is TRBV19, with 8 bases that match TRBD1. The CDR3 spans 15 residues. CDR1 and CDR2 (germline): LNHDA, SQIVND (reference sequence). Trimming took 7 bases from V and 1 from J; bases not matched to a gene: 6. The complete variable domain, with remaining parts taken from reference TRBV19 and TRBJ1-5, reads DGGITQSPKYLFRKEGQNVTLSCEQNLNHDAMYWYRQDPGQGLRLIYYSQIVNDFQKGDIAEGYSVSREKKESFPLTVTSAQKNPTAFYLCASTRQGLSNQPQHFGDGTRLSIL.

The chain links TRBV2 to TRBJ2-5; 7 nucleotides agree with TRBD1. V shed 7 bases and J 4 bases; nucleotides not matched to a gene: 12. From germline, CDR1 is SNHLY and CDR2 FYNNEI. The CDR3 extends over 15 amino acids. Written as DNA, the CDR3 is TGTGCCAGCACCTCAGGACAGGCACCACGAGAGACCCAGTACTTC. Translated: CASTSGQAPRETQYF. Full variable domain (missing parts from reference TRBV2 and TRBJ2-5): EPEVTQTPSHQVTQMGQEVILRCVPISNHLYFYWYRQILGQKVEFLVSFYNNEISEKSEIFDDQFSVERPDGSNFTLKIRSTKLEDSAMYFCASTSGQAPRETQYFGPGTRLLVL.

V is TRBV28 and J is TRBJ1-2; tentatively, D is TRBD1 (5 bases). CDR3 length: 14 amino acids. Per germline, CDR1 MDHEN and CDR2 SYDVKM. V lost 3 bases, J lost 3 bases, and 11 bases lay in between. CDR3 bases: TGTGCCAGCAGTTTGTCGGGGGGGGACTATGGCTACACCTTC. Protein sequence: CASSLSGGDYGYTF.

The chain joins TRBV5-4 to TRBJ2-7; D is possibly TRBD2 (6 bases). There are 14 residues in the CDR3. Germline V lookup: CDR1 SGHNT, CDR2 YYREEE (reference sequence). Between the trimmed V and J ends, which lost 7 bases and 1 base, there was a span of 15 bases. CDR3 coding DNA: TGTGCCAGCCGCCTCTTGGGGGGTTCCTACGAGCAGTACTTC. Residues: CASRLLGGSYEQYF.

The J gene is TRBJ2-3, the V gene TRBV5-1, with 7 bases aligning to TRBD1. V lost 4 bases to trimming and J lost 5 bases; unmatched junction nucleotides: 7. CDR1 is SGHRS and CDR2 is YFSETQ in the germline V gene. The CDR3 totals 14 residues. The CDR3 coding sequence is TGCGCCAGCAGCCCGGACAGGTTGGGAGATACGCAGTATTTT. It translates to CASSPDRLGDTQYF.

The chain uses TRBV15 and TRBJ1-5, with D unclear. This CDR3 contains 16 residues. Trimming removed 0 bases from V and 0 bases from J, with 9 bases in between. Germline lookup yields CDR1 LNHNV and CDR2 YYDKDF (reference sequence). The CDR3 bases are TGTGCCACCAGCAGAGATTATTTAGGTAGCAATCAGCCCCAGCATTTT. The encoded protein is CATSRDYLGSNQPQHF.

The V gene is TRBV7-9, the J gene TRBJ2-7; TRBD1 agrees at 8 bases. The J segment lost 2 bases and the V segment lost 6 bases, leaving 12 bases of the junction unmatched. This CDR3 contains 16 residues. Germline CDR1 SEHNR, CDR2 FQNEAQ (reference sequence). The CDR3 DNA reads TGTGCCAGCAGATTCGGACAGGGACAATTACCCTACGAGCAGTACTTC. Amino acids: CASRFGQGQLPYEQYF. The entire variable domain, with the rest obtained from reference TRBV7-9 and TRBJ2-7, is as follows: DTGVSQNPRHKITKRGQNVTFRCDPISEHNRLYWYRQTLGQGPEFLTYFQNEAQLEKSRLLSDRFSAERPKGSFSTLEIQRTEQGDSAMYLCASRFGQGQLPYEQYFGPGTRLTVT.

The V gene is TRBV19, the J gene TRBJ2-1; tentatively, D is TRBD2 (6 bases). V lost 0 bases and J 8 bases, leaving 11 bases between the germline ends. Germline lookup yields CDR1 LNHDA and CDR2 SQIVND (reference sequence). The CDR3 runs 14 residues. CDR3 sequence (DNA): TGTGCCAGTAGTATAGAGGGAGGTCCGCATGAGCAGTTCTTC. It encodes CASSIEGGPHEQFF.

Notes on this clone: This CDR3 is also generated by other DNA sequences in the sample. The V gene is TRBV5-1, the J gene TRBJ2-2; D tentatively reads TRBD1 or TRBD2 (5 bases each). V lost 4 bases and J 3 bases, leaving 13 bases between the germline ends. Germline lookup yields CDR1 SGHRS and CDR2 YFSETQ. CDR3 size: 15 residues. The CDR3 sequence is CASSLQGADTGELFF. The DNA for the CDR3 is TGCGCCAGCAGCCTTCAGGGAGCGGACACCGGGGAGCTGTTTTTT.

To note about this clone: Other DNA sequences of this sample code for an identical CDR3. The V gene is TRBV4-1, the J gene TRBJ1-2; 8 nucleotides agree with TRBD1. The germline CDR1 and CDR2 sequences are MGHRA and YSYEKL. J was trimmed by 7 bases and V by 3 bases; bases with no gene match: 4. The CDR3 contains 13 residues. The CDR3 loop reads CASSHPGGVGYTF. In nucleotides, the CDR3 is TGCGCCAGCAGCCACCCAGGGGGCGTTGGCTACACCTTC.